Each of the 17 T cell receptor beta chains below was sequenced from the same sample in a study of blood T cells in healthy people across ages. For the second PCR, which ran for about 7 to 11 cycles, a sample-barcoded 5' primer and a J-beta primer mix were used. In TCRdb, the 5' RACE reads were re-called with MiXCR into one record per CDR3 protein. Of 630,000 or so distinct CDR3 sequences in the sample, approximately 30% were seen once. The sample comprised blood. All receptors come from a woman of 80 years or more in good health.

The rearrangement links TRBV4-3 to TRBJ2-4, with 7 positions matching TRBD2. Looked up from germline, CDR1 is LGHNA and CDR2 is YSLEER. CDR3 length: 15 amino acids. With V trimmed by 2 bases and J by 3 bases, 4 bases remained unmatched. CDR3 DNA sequence: TGCGCCAGCAGCCAAATGGGGGGGGACAAAAACATTCAGTACTTC. The encoded protein is CASSQMGGDKNIQYF.

The chain has TRBV7-2 and TRBJ1-1; D gene unclear. Germline values: CDR1 SGHTA, CDR2 FQGNSA. This CDR3 spans 14 amino acids. Trimming stripped 1 base from V and 5 bases from J, with 11 bases between. CDR3 bases: TGTGCCAGCAGCTTAGGTCCCCCGAGAACTGAAGCTTTCTTT. Its translation is CASSLGPPRTEAFF.

The rearrangement uses TRBV11-3 and TRBJ2-7; possibly TRBD2 for D (5 bases). V gave up 1 base and J gave up 7 bases, with 14 bases separating them. This CDR3 has 14 residues. Germline CDR1 SGHNT, CDR2 YENEEA. The CDR3 bases are TGTGCCAGCAGCTTAGGGACGGGGAACAATGAGCAGTACTTC. Translation: CASSLGTGNNEQYF.

This clonotype has ten or more counts. J is TRBJ2-5 and V is TRBV20-1; a possible D gene is TRBD2 (5 bases). The CDR3 consists of 14 residues. Trimming left V 3 bases short and J 4 bases short, with 15 bases between. CDR1 and CDR2 from the germline V gene are DFQATT and SNEGSKA (reference sequence). CDR3 DNA: TGCAGTGCTAGCCCCGTTCTTAGCGTAGAGACCCAGTACTTC. It specifies CSASPVLSVETQYF.

This clonotype was seen a handful of times. The V gene is TRBV24-1, the J gene TRBJ2-1, with TRBD2 matching 7 bases. Per germline, CDR1 KGHDR and CDR2 SFDVKD. The CDR3 spans 12 residues. J gave up 7 bases and V 9 bases, and 5 bases lay outside the gene matches. The CDR3 sequence is CATSTSINEQFF. In DNA, the CDR3 is TGTGCCACCTCGACTAGCATAAATGAGCAGTTCTTC.

This chain links TRBV30 with TRBJ2-7, with 10 bases identical to TRBD1. Germline V gene data show CDR1 as GTSNPN and CDR2 as SVGIG (reference sequence). Trimming at V came to 7 bases and at J to 5 bases, leaving 8 bases not matched to a gene. CDR3 length equals 13 residues. The CDR3 DNA sequence: TGTGCCTTAGCCCGGGACAGGGGCAACGAGCAGTACTTC. Residues: CALARDRGNEQYF. The variable domain in full, completed from reference TRBV30 and TRBJ2-7, reads SQTIHQWPATLVQPVGSPLSLECTVEGTSNPNLYWYRQAAGRGLQLLFYSVGIGQISSEVPQNLSASRPQDRQFILSSKKLLLSDSGFYLCALARDRGNEQYFGPGTRLTVT.

The table lists this clonotype with a count of one. The chain combines TRBV2 with TRBJ2-1; possibly TRBD2 for D (6 bases). Trimming left V 5 bases short and J 6 bases short, with 20 bases between. The CDR3 has 16 residues. The V gene's germline CDR1 is SNHLY and CDR2 FYNNEI. The CDR3 DNA is TGTGCCAGCAGTCTGCCCGGGAAAAGCGGGTGCAATGAGCAGTTCTTC. As protein: CASSLPGKSGCNEQFF.

This chain uses TRBV29-1 with TRBJ2-1; D is possibly TRBD1 or TRBD2 (6 bases each). Germline values: CDR1 SQVTM, CDR2 ANQGSEA. The CDR3 length is 12 residues. The ends were cut back, 7 bases at V and 6 bases at J, with 13 bases in the middle. CDR3 DNA sequence: TGCAGCGGTCTAGGGGGGCTCAATGAGCAGTTCTTC. It specifies CSGLGGLNEQFF.

Worth noting for this clonotype: The conserved closing phenylalanine or tryptophan is absent in this CDR3, likely reflecting a read error. The rearrangement uses TRBV4-2 and TRBJ1-3; D unresolved. The CDR3 extends over 16 amino acids. V was trimmed by 4 bases and J by 0 bases, leaving 13 bases between them. From germline, CDR1 is LGHNA and CDR2 YNFKEQ. In nucleotides, the CDR3 is TGTGCCAGCAGCCCGGACGGAGATAACTCTGGAAACACCATATATTGT. It encodes CASSPDGDNSGNTIYC.

This clonotype was detected a few times. Here the CDR3 DNA reads TGTGCCAGCAGTGTAAGCCAAGGGCTCTACGAGCAGTACTTC. Translating it yields CASSVSQGLYEQYF. The chain has TRBV2 and TRBJ2-7; the D is unclear. CDR3 size: 14 residues. Germline CDR1 reads SNHLY; CDR2 reads FYNNEI. The V end was cut by 4 bases, the J end by 3 bases, with 13 bases between.

At least ten counts were recorded for this clonotype. The CDR3: CASRLDVWTSGQSSYNEQFF. The CDR3 DNA follows: TGTGCCAGCAGGCTGGATGTCTGGACTAGCGGTCAAAGCTCCTACAATGAGCAGTTCTTC. The genes are TRBV5-5 and TRBJ2-1, with 10 nucleotides matching TRBD2. CDR1 is SGHKS and CDR2 is YYEKEE in the germline V gene (reference sequence). The trim removed 5 bases at V and 0 bases at J, leaving 17 bases unmatched. This CDR3 has 20 residues.

The table lists this clonotype with many counts. V and J are TRBV9 and TRBJ1-2; maybe TRBD1 (5 bases). From germline, CDR1 is SGDLS and CDR2 YYNGEE. The V and J ends lost 0 bases and 2 bases respectively, with 17 bases between them. The CDR3 runs to 17 residues. Here the CDR3 reads CASSVARGAGSNYGYTF. CDR3 coding DNA: TGTGCCAGCAGCGTAGCCCGAGGGGCAGGGTCGAACTATGGCTACACCTTC.

Many counts were recorded for this clonotype. The CDR3 DNA is TGTGCCAGCAGCCACAGTTTCCCACAGGGAGGGGATGAAAAACTGTTTTTT. Translation gives CASSHSFPQGGDEKLFF. V usage is TRBV3-1 and J usage is TRBJ1-4; D perhaps matches TRBD1 (6 bases). Germline V gives CDR1 LGHDT, CDR2 YNNKEL (reference sequence). This CDR3 has 17 amino acids. V was shortened by 3 bases and J by 6 bases, with 20 bases between the two germline ends.

V gene TRBV28 combines with J gene TRBJ2-2; possible D gene TRBD2, 5 bases. Per germline, CDR1 MDHEN and CDR2 SYDVKM. This CDR3 has 12 amino acids. Trimming cost V 11 bases and J 3 bases, with 10 bases left between them. The DNA of the CDR3 is TGTGCCGAGGGTGGTTACACCGGGGAGCTGTTTTTT. It yields the protein CAEGGYTGELFF.

This clonotype has at least ten counts. V and J are TRBV10-3 and TRBJ1-2; D is possibly TRBD1 (5 bases). Trimming left V 10 bases short and J 2 bases short, with 11 bases between. Germline V gene sequence: CDR1 ENHRY, CDR2 SYGVKD. The CDR3 covers 12 residues. The DNA of the CDR3 is TGTGCCACTGCTGACAGAAACTATGGCTACACCTTC. The encoded protein is CATADRNYGYTF.

This clonotype came up once. The chain links TRBV11-1 to TRBJ2-7, with no clear D. Gene TRBJ2-5 matches the end of the DNA better, so the J call may be wrong. Germline CDR1 is SGHAT and CDR2 is FQDESV (reference sequence). The CDR3 extends over 16 amino acids. CDR3 amino acids: CASSLLAGRTQETQYF. The CDR3, as DNA: TGTGCCAGCAGCTTATTGGCCGGACGGACGCAAGAGACCCAGTACTTC.

This clonotype was found many times. The chain combines TRBV6-2 or TRBV6-3 with TRBJ2-7; 9 bases agree with TRBD2. The CDR3 contains 15 residues. J was trimmed by 0 bases and V by 8 bases; bases with no gene match: 8. Germline V lookup: CDR1 MNHEY, CDR2 SVGEGT. CDR3 sequence reads: CASRERGAFSYEQYF. The CDR3 DNA sequence: TGTGCCAGCCGGGAGCGGGGGGCATTCTCCTACGAGCAGTACTTC.